These T cell receptor beta chains were read from a single sample in a study of T-cell reconstitution after alpha-beta-depleted transplantation in children. From the PCR reads, TCRdb called clonotypes with MiXCR, one entry per CDR3 protein. Among 530,000 or so distinct CDR3 sequences listed, 25% to 30% were seen once. The sequencing here drew on PBMCs, taken before TCRalphabeta/CD19-depleted stem cell transplant. Every receptor here comes from a boy under two years old with Wiskott-Aldrich syndrome, due to receive a stem cell transplant. CDR3s include the opening cysteine and the closing phenylalanine or tryptophan. D genes are given only for firm matches. Size values are once, few and many counts, or a class for expanded clones, and some rows have none.

size	V	J	D	CDR3	DNA
few	TRBV6-5	TRBJ2-7	-	CASSYRAGPSYEQYF	TGTGCCAGCAGTTACAGGGCAGGGCCCTCCTACGAGCAGTACTTC
few	TRBV29-1	TRBJ1-1	-	CSGSLNTEAFF	TGCAGCGGCTCACTGAACACTGAAGCTTTCTTT
many	TRBV24-1	TRBJ2-7	-	CATRRQEDYEQYF	TGTGCCACCCGGCGACAGGAGGACTACGAGCAGTACTTC
few	TRBV28	TRBJ1-5	-	CASRRQPDGPQHF	TGTGCCAGCAGACGTCAACCGGACGGGCCCCAGCATTTT
-	TRBV2	TRBJ2-5	-	CASSVRGQYF	TGTGCCAGCAGTGTGAGGGGGCAGTACTTC
-	TRBV29-1	TRBJ2-2	-	CSVRGPGLLNTGELFF	TGCAGCGTTCGGGGACCGGGACTGTTAAACACCGGGGAGCTGTTTTTT
-	TRBV3-1	TRBJ1-5	-	CASSQSAGFGNQPQHF	TGTGCCAGCAGCCAGTCTGCAGGGTTCGGCAATCAGCCCCAGCATTTT
-	TRBV5-1	TRBJ2-7	-	CASSLRRRGSGSSYEQYF	TGCGCCAGCAGCTTGAGGCGTAGGGGCTCCGGGAGCTCCTACGAGCAGTACTTC
few	TRBV7-3	TRBJ2-3	-	CASARRDTDTQYF	TGTGCCAGCGCGAGGAGGGATACAGATACGCAGTATTTT
-	TRBV5-1	TRBJ2-1	TRBD2	CASSPRDSGVPGNEQFF	TGCGCCAGCAGCCCAAGAGATAGCGGGGTACCTGGGAATGAGCAGTTCTTC
-	TRBV5-1	TRBJ2-1	TRBD2	CASSRASGTYNEQFF	TGCGCCAGCAGCAGGGCCAGCGGGACCTACAATGAGCAGTTCTTC
-	TRBV3-1	TRBJ1-1	TRBD1	CASSQAGTVNTEAFF	TGTGCCAGCAGCCAGGCCGGGACAGTAAACACTGAAGCTTTCTTT
-	TRBV5-4	TRBJ2-4	-	CASSLAATPIQYF	TGTGCCAGCAGCTTGGCGGCGACCCCGATTCAGTACTTC
-	TRBV28	TRBJ1-4	TRBD1	CASSWGGQPTNEKLFF	TGTGCCAGCAGTTGGGGGGGACAGCCAACTAATGAAAAACTGTTTTTT
-	TRBV12-3/TRBV12-4	TRBJ2-3	-	CASSLERLISTDTQYF	TGTGCCAGCAGTTTAGAAAGACTTATAAGCACAGATACGCAGTATTTT
-	TRBV20-1	TRBJ2-7	-	CSASRFTEQYF	TGCAGTGCTAGTCGGTTTACCGAGCAGTACTTC
-	TRBV10-3	TRBJ2-1	-	CAISGTGTRMTPRHNEQFF	TGTGCCATCAGTGGGACTGGGACCCGCATGACCCCGCGCCACAATGAGCAGTTCTTC
-	TRBV5-1	TRBJ2-1	-	CASSLNSGYYNEQFF	TGCGCCAGCAGCCTCAATAGCGGATACTACAATGAGCAGTTCTTC
few	TRBV27	TRBJ2-2	TRBD2	CASSPSSGRADGELFF	TGTGCCAGCAGTCCAAGTAGCGGGAGGGCCGACGGGGAGCTGTTTTTT
-	TRBV9	TRBJ2-7	-	CASSVDVEPQGQYF	TGTGCCAGCAGCGTAGATGTGGAGCCCCAGGGGCAGTACTTC
few	TRBV6-1	TRBJ2-3	TRBD1	CASSDTGTGNPDTQYF	TGTGCCAGCAGTGACACCGGGACAGGGAACCCAGATACGCAGTATTTT
-	TRBV12-3/TRBV12-4	TRBJ2-7	-	CASGVLTGAGYEQYF	TGTGCCAGCGGGGTATTGACAGGCGCAGGCTACGAGCAGTACTTC
-	TRBV20-1	TRBJ1-1	TRBD1	CSADISRGSGTEAFF	TGCAGTGCTGATATAAGCAGGGGGTCGGGTACTGAAGCTTTCTTT